Reported below is one TCR beta chain. Positive CCR7 selection of CD45RO-negative cells yielded the naive CD8 cells, and terminally differentiated effector memory CD45RA+ cells were excluded. Clones were sequenced by immunoSEQ multiplex PCR, and TCRdb holds only the in-frame ones, with some missing. The data show about 2.2 million clones, just under 95% seen once. This entry comes from a study of shared clonotypes between healthy human individuals. CDR1 SGDLS and CDR2 YYNGEE come from the germline V gene. The V and J ends lost 3 bases and 3 bases respectively, with 19 bases between them. The CDR3 has 16 amino acids.

The chain has TRBV9 and TRBJ2-7, with D possibly matching TRBD1 (5 bases). The receptor comes from a young man in good health. Some clones in this sample may be carry-over from other donors' samples. Sequencing was performed on naive CD8+ T cells from PBMCs. This CDR3 reads CASSALPGEQGYEQYF. The CDR3 DNA reads TGTGCCAGCAGCGCCCTCCCCGGCGAGCAGGGCTACGAGCAGTACTTC.